This entry is about one TCR beta chain. The data derive from a study of blood T cell repertoires in COVID-19. Study-level information: Acute-phase and convalescent COVID-19 samples originated in the United States, Italy and Spain.

Ages ranged from roughly 18 to 100 years, with residence in about 24 US areas. Membership in each cohort depended on participant-reported clinical history. Germline CDR1 reads LNHNV; CDR2 reads YYDKDF (reference sequence). The CDR3 runs 15 residues. Trimming shortened V by 0 bases and J by 4 bases, and 10 bases separated the two germline ends. Per the original data handling: Estimates of nucleated cell counts were drawn from the amplification of reference gene primers. Assay used: immunoSEQ multiplex PCR; TCRdb lists only in-frame clones, some missing. Clonal size and the V and J genes are those of that table, whereas D and trimming came from the DNA. The table records roughly 250,000 clones, roughly 86% of them present only once.

This sequence was found in a woman between 45 and 60 years old who had recovered from COVID-19. Specimen: PBMCs or T cells enriched from blood (not recorded which). The V call is TRBV15, the J call TRBJ1-3; D is uncertain. This CDR3 reads CATSRDRGTGNTIYF. The CDR3 region has the DNA TGTGCCACCAGCAGAGATCGGGGTACAGGAAACACCATATATTTT.